This entry lists 5 T cell receptor beta chains sequenced from one sample in a study of glioma-infiltrating T cells after dendritic cell vaccination (TCRdb year 2016). The library was generated by the immunoSEQ multiplex PCR assay. TCRdb limited this immuneACCESS table to in-frame rearrangements with V and J called. A share of clones is missing; checked studies link under half to unresolved V genes, and the rest is unexplained. The table for this sample lists almost 65,000 clones; approximately 85% of them were counted only once. Under 10% of the sample is in the top ten clones. This specimen consisted of blood, obtained before dendritic cell vaccination. The receptors were sampled from a human donor with glioblastoma.

The chain has TRBV6-6 and TRBJ1-1; 10 bases align to TRBD1. Germline lookup yields CDR1 MNHNY and CDR2 SVGAGI (reference sequence). Unmatched junction bases numbered 12, after V lost 5 bases and J lost 6 bases. This CDR3 spans 16 amino acids. CDR3 sequence reads: CASSAGTGEGKAEAFF. CDR3 nucleotide sequence: TGTGCCAGCAGTGCCGGGACAGGGGAGGGCAAAGCTGAAGCTTTCTTT.

This clone appeared a single time. The chain carries TRBV18 and TRBJ2-7; D perhaps matches TRBD1 (5 bases). Trimming removed 3 bases at V and 2 bases at J, with 14 bases between. Germline V gene lookup returns CDR1 KGHSH and CDR2 LQKENI. This CDR3 has 15 residues. The CDR3 DNA sequence: TGTGCCAGCTCACCTACACGAGACAGCACCTACGAGCAGTACTTC. Amino acid sequence: CASSPTRDSTYEQYF. Filled out from reference TRBV18 and TRBJ2-7, the complete variable domain reads NAGVMQNPRHLVRRRGQEARLRCSPMKGHSHVYWYRQLPEEGLKFMVYLQKENIIDESGMPKERFSAEFPKEGPSILRIQQVVRGDSAAYFCASSPTRDSTYEQYFGPGTRLTVT.

The J gene is TRBJ1-3, the V gene TRBV6-1; D may be TRBD1 (6 bases). Germline lookup yields CDR1 MNHNS and CDR2 SASEGT. With 8 bases removed from V and 0 bases from J, the gap between germline ends came to 14 bases. This CDR3 is 15 amino acids long. The DNA for the CDR3 is TGTGCCAGCCGCTGGAAGGGGGACTCTGGAAACACCATATATTTT. Its protein is CASRWKGDSGNTIYF.

This rearrangement joins TRBV27 to TRBJ2-5; 12 bases are shared with TRBD2. The junction had 9 bases not matched to a gene; V was cut back by 5 bases and J by 5 bases. Germline values: CDR1 MNHEY, CDR2 SMNVEV (reference sequence). The CDR3 contains 16 residues. In DNA, the CDR3 is TGTGCCAGCAGTATAACTAGCGGGGGGATCTCCGAGACCCAGTACTTC. Translated: CASSITSGGISETQYF.

The chain has TRBV6-5 and TRBJ2-2, with 8 bases fitting TRBD2. The J segment lost 6 bases and the V segment lost 8 bases, leaving 5 bases of the junction unmatched. CDR1 is MNHEY and CDR2 is SVGAGI in the germline V gene. The CDR3 spans 13 residues. CDR3 sequence: CASGQTSAGELFF. The CDR3, as DNA: TGTGCCAGCGGGCAGACTAGCGCCGGGGAGCTGTTTTTT.